Below, one T cell receptor beta chain is given with its context. The sample originates from a study of blood T cell repertoires in COVID-19. Study summary: Some COVID-19 samples were acute and others convalescent; all came from the United States, Italy and Spain. T cells, B-cell-depleted T cells, or PBMCs provided the cDNA or gDNA that served as material.

Under the authors' procedure: Reference gene primer amplification yielded estimated nucleated cell counts. TCRdb's copy holds only in-frame clones and misses some; the assay was immunoSEQ multiplex PCR. Clonal size and the V and J genes are those of that table, whereas D and trimming came from the DNA. The sample holds fewer than 400,000 clones, roughly 85% seen once. Germline CDR1 is WNHNN and CDR2 is SYGVQD (reference sequence). The CDR3 covers 11 residues. The ends were cut back, 3 bases at V and 4 bases at J, with 3 bases in the middle. The sequenced sample consisted of peripheral blood. The rearrangement links TRBV10-1 to TRBJ1-1; no clear D gene. The receptor's source is a woman between 18 and 30 years old with acute or convalescent COVID-19. The CDR3 spells CASSDSTEAFF. The CDR3 DNA sequence: TGCGCCAGCAGTGATAGCACTGAAGCTTTCTTT.